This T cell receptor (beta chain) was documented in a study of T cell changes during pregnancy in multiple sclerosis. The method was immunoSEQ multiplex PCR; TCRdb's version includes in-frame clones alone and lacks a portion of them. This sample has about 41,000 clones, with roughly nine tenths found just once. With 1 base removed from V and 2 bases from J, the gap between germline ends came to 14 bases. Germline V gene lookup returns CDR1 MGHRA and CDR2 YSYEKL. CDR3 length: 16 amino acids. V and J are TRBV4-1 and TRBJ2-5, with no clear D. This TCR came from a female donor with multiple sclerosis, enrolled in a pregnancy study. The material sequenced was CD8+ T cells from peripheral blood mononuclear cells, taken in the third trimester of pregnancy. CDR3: CASSQVVQSMQETQYF. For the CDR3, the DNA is TGCGCCAGCAGCCAAGTAGTACAGTCTATGCAAGAGACCCAGTACTTC.